Described below is a single T cell receptor (beta chain) sequence and its context. The antigen it binds to is not known. No clone much larger than this one lies a single base away; base qualities are absent. To prepare the library, the immunoSEQ multiplex PCR assay was applied. For the multiplex PCR, a mixture combining 60 forward primers for TCR Vbeta segments and 13 reverse primers for TCR Jbeta segments was used. A multiplex PCR assay on genomic DNA amplified the CDR3 region of rearranged TCR beta genes. The Illumina HiSeq System was used to sequence the amplified TCR beta libraries as 87-base-pair reads. The authors' pipeline ran thus. In a later analysis, about 80 million unique TCR beta chains were counted across the 650 to 750 repertoires, and approximately 11 million of these chains were shared by at least two donors. A nearest-neighbor algorithm error-corrected the raw reads and collapsed the reads into unique sequences, merging closely related sequences to remove PCR and sequencing errors. CDR3 sequences were aligned to IMGT reference sequences to assign V, D and J gene segments. For a sequence to be retained, a match of at least six nucleotides was required to both a V gene segment and a J gene segment. Rearrangements were called productive when the CDR3 lacked stop codons and stayed in frame with V and J; all others were non-productive. Following IMGT convention, CDR3 was defined as the stretch from the second conserved V-encoded cysteine to the conserved J-encoded phenylalanine. The earlier analysis of 500 to 750 of the donors excluded any sequence lacking an unambiguous match to a single V gene segment. In an earlier analysis of around 600 of the donors, V segments were called functional above 56.7% productive rearrangements and were called segregating when the between-donor standard deviation exceeded 5%. A statistical classification framework was built to diagnose cytomegalovirus status from the catalog of TCR beta chain sequences. In a later analysis, TCR nucleotide sequences were compared against IMGT/GENE-DB human TR gene sequences so that V and J genes could be assigned. The TCRdist pipeline was used in a later analysis to assign CDR3 sequences and most-parsimonious VDJ recombination scenarios. A later analysis defined each TCR beta chain by its CDR3 amino acid sequence plus V-gene family, and excluded reads lacking a unique V-gene family. To address suspected cross-contamination and a sequencing artifact, a later analysis removed under 600 highly shared, low-generation-probability nucleotide sequences. In a later analysis, a clonal expansion index was calculated for each public chain from normalized within-repertoire ranks of inferred template counts. Generation probabilities in a later analysis came from a VDJ recombination model fitted to out-of-frame rearrangements, and those results were checked against IGoR. A later analysis scored TCR-TCR, TCR-HLA and TCR-CMV co-occurrence with hypergeometric tests, applying a repertoire-size bias correction to TCR pairs. To estimate false discovery rates, a later analysis permuted the HLA or CMV assignments 20 times. In a later analysis, co-occurring TCRs were grouped with DBSCAN, and TCRdist sequence similarity was added when clustering was performed within HLA-allele-positive subsets. Repertoires with fewer than 30,000 or more than 120,000 public chains, plus five repertoires with anomalous nucleotide sharing, were excluded from co-occurrence clustering. TCRdb retrieved this table from immuneACCESS and kept in-frame rearrangements only. Not all clones are present; in checked studies, unresolved V genes account for under half, and no reason is known for the remainder. From that table come the V and J calls and clone size; the DNA was used to work out D and trimming. For this sample there are 150,000 to 200,000 clones; roughly 79% appear just once. The top ten hold approximately 6.3% of the sample.

The cohort consisted of 666 healthy bone marrow donors. At the time of sampling, all cohort members were nominally healthy, though unrecorded immune exposures were likely present. The donor was CMV seropositive and belonged to the group of 250 to 300 seropositive cohort members. A peripheral blood sample was provided by each donor, and peripheral blood mononuclear cells were used for TCR beta sequencing. Genomic DNA extraction from the blood cell samples was performed with the Qiagen DNeasy Blood Extraction Kit. The record originates from a study of cytomegalovirus exposure and HLA in healthy donors (dated by TCRdb to 2016 to 2017). Regarding the complete study: According to an earlier analysis of around 600 of the donors, some 180 million T cells yielded 117 million unique TCR beta sequences and around 280 Gb of sequence data. Class I and class II HLA loci were covered by the typing at four-digit resolution. The number of donors typed differed by locus, with roughly 629-640 for A, B, C, DRB1 and DQB1, roughly 520 for DQA1, 600 to 610 for DPA1, and around 450 for DPB1. The later analysis used no new phenotypic data to find candidate immune exposures, relying instead on TCR beta sequences and their occurrence across donors. The study aimed to test whether cataloging public T cell receptors could reveal signatures of past pathogen exposure. A handful of DR-DQ haplotypes were treated as single units for association and clustering because of strong linkage in the cohort. The study used immunosequencing to profile the T cell repertoires of approximately 640 subjects and linked those repertoires to cytomegalovirus serostatus. High-throughput TCR immunosequencing, statistical association of individual TCRs with disease status, and machine learning were combined to predict cytomegalovirus infection status. A later analysis re-examined previously published TCR beta repertoires from just over 650 donors and added high-resolution HLA genotyping to investigate patterns of TCR occurrence. On average, 235,054 unique TCR beta nucleotide sequences were sequenced per donor among some 420 genotyped donors of the cohort, with roughly 18% of those sequences being non-productive. Among the roughly 390 genotyped donors, roughly 80% belonged to the genetic ancestry cluster associated with self-reported Caucasian donors. All discovery cohort repertoires had been generated using a single sequencing platform. Genome-wide SNP genotypes for about 65% of the 666 donors were used in a later genetic analysis, which treated that subset as a discovery cohort. Donor age, sex, ethnicity and CMV serostatus were compiled together with the repertoire data. In an earlier analysis of around 540 of the donors, high-throughput TCR beta sequencing was used to judge whether each TCR beta V gene segment behaved as functional or pseudogenic. About 310 gigabases of sequencing data and tens of millions of unique TCR sequences were included in an early release covering 500 to 750 HLA-typed donors. In addition to the first cohort of 666 subjects, a separate validation cohort of around 110 different subjects was used. Summary of the overall study and its limitations: In this cohort, only TCR beta chains were sequenced, and detectable features were limited by the absence of alpha or paired-chain data. According to a later analysis, TCR association rates differed among HLA loci, with DRB1 alleles showing the most associated TCRs and HLA-C alleles showing the fewest. A later analysis reported that several top co-occurrence clusters appeared linked to parvovirus B19, influenza, CMV and Epstein-Barr virus. In a later genetic analysis, a missense DCLRE1C variant was associated with V-gene and J-gene trimming of TCR beta chains, and the association was replicated in an independent cohort. Because counts were too low, approximately 15 rarely observed V segments, including chromosome 9 orphons, were excluded from the earlier analysis of 587 of the donors. In a later analysis, 16,951 TCR beta sequences were associated with specific HLA alleles at a false discovery rate of 0.05. The sequencing pipeline was judged likely to have produced a cluster of highly shared sequence variants as a technical artifact. A further reported finding was that TCR beta sequences accurately predicted the HLA-A and HLA-B alleles for most subjects in the first cohort. When HLA alleles, especially DR and DQ, strongly co-occurred, TCR associations were difficult to assign to individual alleles. The presence/absence analyses assumed that sequencing depth was roughly uniform across donors, and that assumption may not be true. In vitro tests confirmed that three of the cytomegalovirus-associated TCR beta chains recognize cytomegalovirus antigens. A later analysis found that most CMV-associated TCR beta chains appeared HLA-restricted, with HLA associations seemingly driven largely by CMV exposure. The authors suggested that the approach could potentially be extended to other disease states and immunological phenotypes. Broadly in line with IMGT annotations, most TCR beta V segments showed up in productive rearrangements about 87% or about 30% of the time in an earlier analysis of under 700 of the donors. A later genetic analysis reported fewer N-insertions in productive TCRs among donors in an Asian-associated ancestry cluster than the roughly 670-donor mean. Linkage disequilibrium might explain the correlated functional status among segregating V segments, but an unknown experimental factor could not be excluded. The study gave a list of about 160 TCR beta chains associated with cytomegalovirus. Across donors, most TCR sequences were observed very rarely, whereas some public TCRs were present in many individuals. In a later analysis, HLA-associated TCR beta chains showed more clonal expansion and lower generation probabilities than non-associated chains that were equally common. The classifier was reported to diagnose cytomegalovirus status with high specificity and sensitivity in both the original cohort and the validation cohort. Immune exposure information for the cohort was limited to CMV serostatus. Because some donors lacked HLA typing at each locus, the association tests relied only on the typed subset.

Sequenced material: PBMCs. This TCR came from a man in his forties or fifties in good health and CMV-seropositive.

The DNA sequence reads TGTGCCAGCAGCTACGGCCGGGACTATACTAACTACGAGCAGTACTTC. This translates into CASSYGRDYTNYEQYF. The chain employs TRBV11-2 and TRBJ2-7; TRBD2 agrees with 7 junctional bases. CDR1 and CDR2, per the germline V gene, are SGHAT and FQNNGV. The CDR3 has 16 amino acids, counting the end cysteine and phenylalanine. Just the 48-base CDR3 DNA is kept, in frame starting at base 1. After removal of 4 bases from V and 3 bases from J, the junction retains 12 bases not matched to a gene.